The clone carrying this TCR beta chain was recorded many times. What it binds is not known. This entry is derived from a study of Graves' ophthalmopathy and Graves' hyperthyroidism. Across the study: Pretreatment peripheral blood was obtained at initial diagnosis.

Study results and limitations: Blood also contained most of the expanded thyroid clonotypes above 0.001 frequency.

Researchers took RNA transcripts and amplified TCR beta CDR3 regions from them. The authors performed first-round RT-PCR with HTBI primers and then a second-round multiplex PCR. TCRdb passed the multiplex PCR reads through MiXCR, listing each CDR3 protein once. The sample has about 160,000 distinct CDR3 sequences, about 40% seen once; the top ten hold around 5.8%. The specimen sequenced was peripheral blood. The origin of this receptor is a woman aged 40 to 50 with Graves' ophthalmopathy.

CDR3 in DNA: TGCAGTGCTAGAACCGGGACCGACTACGAGCAGTACTTC. Residues: CSARTGTDYEQYF. The chain joins TRBV20-1 to TRBJ2-7; TRBD1 or TRBD2 may be the D gene (5 bases each). Germline loops: CDR1 DFQATT, CDR2 SNEGSKA (reference sequence). The CDR3 loop spans 13 amino acids. Trimming took 2 bases from V and 3 from J, leaving 11 bases between them.